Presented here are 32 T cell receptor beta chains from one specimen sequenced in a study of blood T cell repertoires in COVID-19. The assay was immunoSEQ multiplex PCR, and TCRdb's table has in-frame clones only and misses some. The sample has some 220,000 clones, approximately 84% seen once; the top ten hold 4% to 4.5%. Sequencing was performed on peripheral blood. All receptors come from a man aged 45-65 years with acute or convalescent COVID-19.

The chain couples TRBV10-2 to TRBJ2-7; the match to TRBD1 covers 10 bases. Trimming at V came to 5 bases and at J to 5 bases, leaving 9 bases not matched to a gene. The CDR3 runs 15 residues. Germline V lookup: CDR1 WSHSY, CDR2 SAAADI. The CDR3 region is CASSHEGQGIHEQYF. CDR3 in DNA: TGCGCCAGCAGTCACGAGGGACAGGGGATCCACGAGCAGTACTTC.

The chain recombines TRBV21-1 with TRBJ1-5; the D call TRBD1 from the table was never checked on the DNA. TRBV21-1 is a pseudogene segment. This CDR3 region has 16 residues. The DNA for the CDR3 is TGTGCCAGCAGCCTTATACTGCAGGGGAGCAATCAGCCCCAGCATTTT. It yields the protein CASSLILQGSNQPQHF.

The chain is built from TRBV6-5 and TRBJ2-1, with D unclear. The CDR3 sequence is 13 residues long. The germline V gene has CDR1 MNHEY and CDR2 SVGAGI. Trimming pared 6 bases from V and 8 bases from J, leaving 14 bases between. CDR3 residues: CASSQSRLDEQFF. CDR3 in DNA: TGTGCCAGCAGCCAGTCGAGACTCGATGAGCAGTTCTTC.

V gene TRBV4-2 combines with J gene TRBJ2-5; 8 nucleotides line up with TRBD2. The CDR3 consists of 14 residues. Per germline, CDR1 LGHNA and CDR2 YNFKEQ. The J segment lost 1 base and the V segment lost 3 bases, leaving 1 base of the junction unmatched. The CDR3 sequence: CASSQGTSQETQYF. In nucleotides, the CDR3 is TGTGCCAGCAGCCAGGGGACTAGCCAAGAGACCCAGTACTTC.

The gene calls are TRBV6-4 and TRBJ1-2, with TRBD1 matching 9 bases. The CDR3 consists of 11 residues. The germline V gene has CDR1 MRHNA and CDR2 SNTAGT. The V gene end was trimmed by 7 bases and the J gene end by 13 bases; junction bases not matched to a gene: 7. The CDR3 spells CASKGTGSPTF. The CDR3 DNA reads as TGTGCCAGCAAGGGGACAGGGAGCCCCACCTTC.

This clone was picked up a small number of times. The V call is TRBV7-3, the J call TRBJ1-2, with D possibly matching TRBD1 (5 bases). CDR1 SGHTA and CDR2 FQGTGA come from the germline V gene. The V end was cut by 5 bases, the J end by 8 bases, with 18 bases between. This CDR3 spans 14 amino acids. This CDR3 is CASSPVGGVGGYTF. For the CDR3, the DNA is TGTGCCAGCAGCCCCGTGGGAGGGGTGGGCGGCTACACCTTC.

In DNA, the CDR3 is TGTGCCAGCAGTGAAGCCCGGAGGAAGGTTGAGTTAAATCAGCCCCAGCATTTT. Translation gives CASSEARRKVELNQPQHF. The rearrangement uses TRBV6-1 and TRBJ1-5, with D unresolved. The germline V gene encodes CDR1 MNHNS and CDR2 SASEGT. Trimming removed 0 bases from V and 4 bases from J, with 19 bases in between. The CDR3 totals 18 residues.

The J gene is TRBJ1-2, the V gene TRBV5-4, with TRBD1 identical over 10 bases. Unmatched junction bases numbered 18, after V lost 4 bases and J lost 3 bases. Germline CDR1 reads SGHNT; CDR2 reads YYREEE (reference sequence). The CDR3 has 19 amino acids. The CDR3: CASSQDVVDRGLWDYGYTF. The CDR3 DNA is TGTGCCAGCAGCCAAGACGTCGTAGACAGGGGGCTCTGGGACTATGGCTACACCTTC.

CDR3 in amino acids: CASGLAPAGTGFNQPQHF. Written as DNA, the CDR3 is TGTGCTAGTGGTTTGGCCCCTGCCGGGACAGGGTTCAATCAGCCCCAGCATTTT. J is TRBJ1-5 and V is TRBV12-5; 9 nucleotides match TRBD1. The CDR3 is 18 residues long. CDR1 is LGHNT, CDR2 FRNRAP, per germline. Trimming removed 1 base from V and 3 bases from J; junction bases left unmatched: 10.

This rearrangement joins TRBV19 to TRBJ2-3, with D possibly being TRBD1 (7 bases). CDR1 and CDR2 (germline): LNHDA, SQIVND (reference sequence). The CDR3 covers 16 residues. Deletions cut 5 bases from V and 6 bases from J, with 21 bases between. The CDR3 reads CASSEGAGPRPDTQYF. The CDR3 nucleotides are TGTGCCAGTAGTGAGGGGGCGGGGCCCCGCCCTGATACGCAGTATTTT.

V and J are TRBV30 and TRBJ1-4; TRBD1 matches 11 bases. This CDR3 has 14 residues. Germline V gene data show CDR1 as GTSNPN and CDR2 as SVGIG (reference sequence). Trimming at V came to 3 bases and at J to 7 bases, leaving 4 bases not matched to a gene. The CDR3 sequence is CAWSSGTGGEKLFF. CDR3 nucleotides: TGTGCCTGGAGCTCCGGGACAGGGGGTGAAAAACTGTTTTTT.

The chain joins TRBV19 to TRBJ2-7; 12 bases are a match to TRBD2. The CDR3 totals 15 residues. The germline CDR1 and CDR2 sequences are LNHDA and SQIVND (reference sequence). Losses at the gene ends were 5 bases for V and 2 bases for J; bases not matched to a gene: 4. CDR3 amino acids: CASSSGLAGTYEQYF. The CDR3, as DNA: TGTGCCAGTAGTTCAGGACTAGCGGGGACCTACGAGCAGTACTTC. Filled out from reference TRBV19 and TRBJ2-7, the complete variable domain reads DGGITQSPKYLFRKEGQNVTLSCEQNLNHDAMYWYRQDPGQGLRLIYYSQIVNDFQKGDIAEGYSVSREKKESFPLTVTSAQKNPTAFYLCASSSGLAGTYEQYFGPGTRLTVT.

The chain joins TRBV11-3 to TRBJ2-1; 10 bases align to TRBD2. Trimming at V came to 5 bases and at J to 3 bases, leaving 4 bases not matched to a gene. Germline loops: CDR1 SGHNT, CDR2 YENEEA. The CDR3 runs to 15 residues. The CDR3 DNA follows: TGTGCCAGCAGCAAACTAGCGGGGTTCTACAATGAGCAGTTCTTC. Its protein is CASSKLAGFYNEQFF.

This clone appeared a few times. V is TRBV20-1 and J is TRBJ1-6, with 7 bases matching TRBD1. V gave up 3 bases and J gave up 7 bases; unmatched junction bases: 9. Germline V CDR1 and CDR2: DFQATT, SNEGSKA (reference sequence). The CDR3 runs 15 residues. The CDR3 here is CSASPLQGSNSPLHF. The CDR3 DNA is TGCAGTGCTAGTCCCCTACAGGGGTCGAATTCACCCCTCCACTTT.

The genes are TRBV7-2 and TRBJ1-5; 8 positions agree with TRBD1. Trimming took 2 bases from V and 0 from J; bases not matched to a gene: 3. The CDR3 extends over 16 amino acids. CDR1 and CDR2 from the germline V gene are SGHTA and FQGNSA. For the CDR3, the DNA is TGTGCCAGCAGCTTATCAGGGGGCTATAGCAATCAGCCCCAGCATTTT. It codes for CASSLSGGYSNQPQHF.

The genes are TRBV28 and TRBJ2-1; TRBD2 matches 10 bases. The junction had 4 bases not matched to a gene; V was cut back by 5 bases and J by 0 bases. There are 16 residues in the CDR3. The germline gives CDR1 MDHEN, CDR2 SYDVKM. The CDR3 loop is CASSQTSGSSYNEQFF. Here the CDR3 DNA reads TGTGCCAGCAGTCAGACTAGCGGGTCCTCCTACAATGAGCAGTTCTTC.

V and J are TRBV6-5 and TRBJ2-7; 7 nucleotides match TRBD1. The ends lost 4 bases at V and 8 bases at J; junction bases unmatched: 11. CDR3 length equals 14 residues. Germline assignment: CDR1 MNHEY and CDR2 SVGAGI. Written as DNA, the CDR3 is TGTGCCAGCAGTTTCATCGGACAGGCCATGAAGCAGTACTTC. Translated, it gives CASSFIGQAMKQYF.

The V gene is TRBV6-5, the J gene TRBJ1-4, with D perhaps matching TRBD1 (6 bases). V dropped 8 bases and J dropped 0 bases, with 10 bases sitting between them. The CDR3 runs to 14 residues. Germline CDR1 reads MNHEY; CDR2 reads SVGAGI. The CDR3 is CASGQTATNEKLFF. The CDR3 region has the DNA TGTGCCAGCGGACAGACTGCAACTAATGAAAAACTGTTTTTT.

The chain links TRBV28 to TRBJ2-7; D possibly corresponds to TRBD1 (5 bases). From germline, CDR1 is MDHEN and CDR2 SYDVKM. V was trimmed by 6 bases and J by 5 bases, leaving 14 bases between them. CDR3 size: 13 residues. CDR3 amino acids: CASRGSFRDEQYF. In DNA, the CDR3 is TGTGCCAGCAGGGGTTCTTTCAGGGACGAGCAGTACTTC.

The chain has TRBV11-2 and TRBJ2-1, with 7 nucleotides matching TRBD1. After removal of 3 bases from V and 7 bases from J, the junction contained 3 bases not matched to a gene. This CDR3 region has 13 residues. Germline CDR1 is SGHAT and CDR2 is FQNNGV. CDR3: CASSFPQGNEQFF. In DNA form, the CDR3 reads TGTGCCAGCAGCTTCCCACAGGGGAATGAGCAGTTCTTC.

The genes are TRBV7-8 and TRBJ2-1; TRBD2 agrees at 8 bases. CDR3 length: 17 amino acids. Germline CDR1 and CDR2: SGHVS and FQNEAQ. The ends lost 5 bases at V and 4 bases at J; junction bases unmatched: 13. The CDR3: CASSALGGVAGYNEQFF. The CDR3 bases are TGTGCCAGCAGCGCCCTGGGGGGGGTAGCGGGGTACAATGAGCAGTTCTTC.

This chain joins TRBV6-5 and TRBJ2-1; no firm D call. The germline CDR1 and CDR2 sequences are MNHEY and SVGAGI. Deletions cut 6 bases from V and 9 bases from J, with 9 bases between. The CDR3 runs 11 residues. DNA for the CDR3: TGTGCCAGCAGAAACGGTGGTGAGCAGTTCTTC. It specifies CASRNGGEQFF.

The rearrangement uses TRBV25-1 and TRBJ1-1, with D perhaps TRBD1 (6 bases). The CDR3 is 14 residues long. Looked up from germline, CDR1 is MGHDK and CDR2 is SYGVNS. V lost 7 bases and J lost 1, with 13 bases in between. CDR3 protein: CASNYGGTNTEAFF. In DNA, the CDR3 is TGTGCCAGCAATTATGGGGGCACGAACACTGAAGCTTTCTTT.

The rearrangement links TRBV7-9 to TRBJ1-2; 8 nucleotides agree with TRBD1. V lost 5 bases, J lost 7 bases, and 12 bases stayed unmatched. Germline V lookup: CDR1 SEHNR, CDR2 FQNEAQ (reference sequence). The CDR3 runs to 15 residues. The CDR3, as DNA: TGTGCCAGCAGCGCCTTCAGGGGGCTAGAGGGTGGCTACACCTTC. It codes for CASSAFRGLEGGYTF.

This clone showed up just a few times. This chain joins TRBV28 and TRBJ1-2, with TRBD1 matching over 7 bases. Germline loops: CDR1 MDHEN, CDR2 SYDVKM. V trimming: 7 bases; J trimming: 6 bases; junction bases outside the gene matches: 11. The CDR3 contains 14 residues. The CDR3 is CASNSGQASNGYTF. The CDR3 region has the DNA TGTGCCAGCAACAGTGGACAGGCTAGTAATGGCTACACCTTC.

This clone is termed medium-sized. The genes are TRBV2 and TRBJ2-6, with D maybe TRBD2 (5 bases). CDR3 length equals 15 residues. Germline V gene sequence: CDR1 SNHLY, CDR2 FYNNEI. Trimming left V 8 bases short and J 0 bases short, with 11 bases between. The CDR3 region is CASEGSSSGANVLTF. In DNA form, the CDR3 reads TGTGCCAGCGAGGGATCCAGCTCTGGGGCCAACGTCCTGACTTTC.

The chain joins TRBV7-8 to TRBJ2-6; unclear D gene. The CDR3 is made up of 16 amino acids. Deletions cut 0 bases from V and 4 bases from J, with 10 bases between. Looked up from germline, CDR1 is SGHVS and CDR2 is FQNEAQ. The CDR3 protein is CASSLALRNGANVLTF. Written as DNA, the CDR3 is TGTGCCAGCAGCTTAGCTTTGAGGAACGGGGCCAACGTCCTGACTTTC.

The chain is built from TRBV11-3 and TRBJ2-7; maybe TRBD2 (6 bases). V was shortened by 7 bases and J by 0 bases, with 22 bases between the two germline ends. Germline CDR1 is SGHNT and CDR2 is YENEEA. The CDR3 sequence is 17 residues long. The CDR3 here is CASNEMGGRASSYEQYF. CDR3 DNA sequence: TGTGCCAGCAACGAGATGGGAGGCAGGGCCTCCTCCTACGAGCAGTACTTC.

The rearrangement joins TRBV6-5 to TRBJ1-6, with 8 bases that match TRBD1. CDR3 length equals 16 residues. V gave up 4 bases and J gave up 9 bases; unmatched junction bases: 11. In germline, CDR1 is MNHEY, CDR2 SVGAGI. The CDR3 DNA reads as TGTGCCAGCAGTTCCGCAGGGGGCTCCGGGGGTTCACCCCTCCACTTT. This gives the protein CASSSAGGSGGSPLHF.

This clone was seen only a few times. CDR3 sequence reads: CASSLDFNTEAFF. In nucleotides, the CDR3 is TGTGCCAGCAGCTTAGACTTTAACACTGAAGCTTTCTTT. This chain connects TRBV7-3 to TRBJ1-1; D ambiguous. This CDR3 is built from 13 residues. V lost 2 bases and J 2 bases, leaving 6 bases between the germline ends. In germline, CDR1 is SGHTA, CDR2 FQGTGA.

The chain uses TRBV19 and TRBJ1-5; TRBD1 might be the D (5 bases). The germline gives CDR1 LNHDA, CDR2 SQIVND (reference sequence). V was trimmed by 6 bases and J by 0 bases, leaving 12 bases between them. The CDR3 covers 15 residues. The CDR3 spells CASRVQVNSNQPQHF. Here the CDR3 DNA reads TGTGCCAGTAGGGTACAGGTAAATAGCAATCAGCCCCAGCATTTT.

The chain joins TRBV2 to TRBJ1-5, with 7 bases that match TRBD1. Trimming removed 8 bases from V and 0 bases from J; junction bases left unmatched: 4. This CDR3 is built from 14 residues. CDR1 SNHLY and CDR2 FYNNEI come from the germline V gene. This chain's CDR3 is CASGTDYSNQPQHF. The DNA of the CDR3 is TGTGCCAGCGGGACAGATTATAGCAATCAGCCCCAGCATTTT.